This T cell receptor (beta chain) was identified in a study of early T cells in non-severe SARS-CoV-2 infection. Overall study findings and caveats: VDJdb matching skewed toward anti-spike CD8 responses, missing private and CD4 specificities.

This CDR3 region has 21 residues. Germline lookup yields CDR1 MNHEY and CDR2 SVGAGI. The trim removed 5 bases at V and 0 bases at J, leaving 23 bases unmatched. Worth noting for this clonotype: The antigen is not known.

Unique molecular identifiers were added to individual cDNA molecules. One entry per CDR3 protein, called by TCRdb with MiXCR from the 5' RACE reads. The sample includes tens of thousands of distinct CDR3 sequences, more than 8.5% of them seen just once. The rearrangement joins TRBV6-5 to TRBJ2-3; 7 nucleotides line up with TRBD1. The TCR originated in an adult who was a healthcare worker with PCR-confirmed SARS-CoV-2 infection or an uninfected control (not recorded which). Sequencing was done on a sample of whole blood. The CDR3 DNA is TGTGCCAGCAGTCTACGCCGGGACAGCGGCGTGGGCCATCTAAGCACAGATACGCAGTATTTT. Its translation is CASSLRRDSGVGHLSTDTQYF.